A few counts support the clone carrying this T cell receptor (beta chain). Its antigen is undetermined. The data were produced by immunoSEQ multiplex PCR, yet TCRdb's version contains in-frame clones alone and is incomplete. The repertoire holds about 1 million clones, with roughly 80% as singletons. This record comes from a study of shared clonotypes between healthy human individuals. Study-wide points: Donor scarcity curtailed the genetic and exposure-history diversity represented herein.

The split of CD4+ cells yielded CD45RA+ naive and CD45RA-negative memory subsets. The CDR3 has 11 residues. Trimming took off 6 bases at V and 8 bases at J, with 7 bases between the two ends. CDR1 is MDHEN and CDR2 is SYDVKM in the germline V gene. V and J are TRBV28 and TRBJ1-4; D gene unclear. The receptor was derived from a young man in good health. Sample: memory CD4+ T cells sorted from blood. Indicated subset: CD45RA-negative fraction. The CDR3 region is CASSSTEKLFF. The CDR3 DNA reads TGTGCCAGCAGCTCGACCGAAAAACTGTTTTTT.